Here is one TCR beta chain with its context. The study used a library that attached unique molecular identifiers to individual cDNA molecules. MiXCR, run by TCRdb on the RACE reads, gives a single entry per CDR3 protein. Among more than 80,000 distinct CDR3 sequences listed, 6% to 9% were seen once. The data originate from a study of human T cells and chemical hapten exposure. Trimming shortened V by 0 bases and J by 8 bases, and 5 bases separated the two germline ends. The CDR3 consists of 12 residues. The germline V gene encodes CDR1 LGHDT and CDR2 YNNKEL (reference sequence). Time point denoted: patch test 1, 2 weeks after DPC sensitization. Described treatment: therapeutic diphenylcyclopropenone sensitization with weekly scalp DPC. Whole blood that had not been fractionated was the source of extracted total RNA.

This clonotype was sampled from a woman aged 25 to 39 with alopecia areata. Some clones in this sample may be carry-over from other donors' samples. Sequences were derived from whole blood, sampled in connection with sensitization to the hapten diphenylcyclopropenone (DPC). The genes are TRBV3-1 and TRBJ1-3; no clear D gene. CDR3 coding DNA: TGTGCCAGCAGCCAAGATCGACACACCATATATTTT. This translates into CASSQDRHTIYF.